This T cell receptor beta chain was found in a study of shared clonotypes between healthy human individuals (dated by TCRdb to about 2020). Turning to the overall study: A couple of women and three men aged 18 to 49 years were included in the cohort. For each donor, three plates each were used for CD4 naive and CD4 memory, two plates were used for CD8 naive, and one plate was used for CD8 memory. To estimate repertoire size and how much clonotypes are shared between individuals, the study performed deep sequencing of blood TCR repertoires from roughly five healthy adults. Different laboratories and diverse techniques were used to prepare libraries and sequence TCR repertoires, to increase sequencing depth and limit assay-specific biases. Each donor's leukapheresis produced roughly between about 0.8 and 8.9 billion PBMCs. Overall study results and their limits: When several donors were compared, the shared fraction of clonotypes was about 5.4% for naive CD4, 3.5% to 4% for naive CD8, more than 2% for memory CD4, and 0.35% to 0.4% for memory CD8. Clonotypes shared by all four sorted-subset donors showed higher generation probabilities than non-shared clonotypes. Naive subsets generally had larger estimated clonotype richness than memory subsets did. Only blood was sampled, and tissue TCR repertoires likely differ from those in blood. Even with the large sequencing depth, rarefaction of the sorted-subset datasets indicated that sequencing was incomplete. The genetic and exposure-history diversity represented was limited by the small number of donors. Pairwise subsampling led to the expectation that sequencing depth would affect the degree of clonotype sharing among donors.

Turning to this clone: It lacks a known antigen. The input lacks base qualities; no much larger clone sits a single base away.

CDR3 length: 11 amino acids, cysteine to phenylalanine. The sequence is cut down to CDR3 DNA, 33 bases in frame from base 1. The germline V gene supplies CDR1 SGHVS and CDR2 FQNEAQ. Relative to germline, V is 6 bases shorter and J is 2 bases shorter, with 3 bases between their ends. Healthy HIV-negative adults with no recently reported acute infections or vaccinations were included as donors. Every donor was a Caucasian adult living in Nashville, Tennessee, USA. Magnetic negative selection was used to enrich CD4+ T cells, after which naive cells were positively selected on CD45RA and the negative fraction became the memory subset. Blood was obtained by leukapheresis, after which PBMCs were separated by Ficoll-Histopaque density gradient centrifugation and cryopreserved in liquid nitrogen vapor phase. Analytical flow cytometry was used to check the purity and quantity of every magnetically sorted T cell population. From each sorted fraction, genomic DNA was isolated and quantified by UV absorbance on a Nanodrop 2000c.

Using the deep immunoSEQ assay, TCR CDR3 regions were amplified from genomic DNA by multiplex PCR. For each cell subset, the extracted genomic DNA was distributed evenly across all wells of several immunoSEQ 96-well plates, and each plate served as one replicate. For sorted subsets, each replicate PCR was loaded with 150 to 250 ng genomic DNA, equivalent to 30,000 or so T cell genomes. Purified libraries were quantified with a Qubit 3.0 fluorometer, sized on a Bioanalyzer 2100, and re-quantified with the KAPA Library Quantification kit. Each immunoSEQ 96-well plate was sequenced on its own single-read 150-cycle Illumina NextSeq 550 flow cell. In the source study's methods: Because the immunoSEQ output included only junctional sequences and no quality scores, the filtering could not be the same as the filtering used for full-length reads. Sequences were annotated with PyIR, a Python wrapper for IgBLAST v1.9, using IMGT germline references to assign V/J genes and CDR3. Any read was removed if the V/J assignment was weak (E-value above 1e-6), the CDR3 was missing, or the read contained stop codons, out-of-frame junctions, or ambiguous translated residues. V3J clonotypes were defined as sequences sharing an identical inferred V gene, J gene, and CDR3 amino acid sequence. The percentage overlap between two repertoires was calculated by dividing the number of shared unique clonotypes by the size of the smaller repertoire. Repertoire richness was assessed with RTK rarefaction, the Chao1 estimator, and Recon v2.1 estimates of unobserved clonotypes. For all TCRbeta clonotypes obtained by the gDNA method from a handful of donors, generation probabilities were computed with OLGA. The table comes from immuneACCESS by way of TCRdb, which keeps in-frame sequences with V and J called. Part of the clones is missing from these tables; in studies checked, under half for an unresolved V gene and the rest for unknown reasons. The V and J calls and the clone size are those of that table, but D and trimming were determined from the DNA. Here the sample has roughly 2.2 million clones; less than 95% occur a single time. About 0.41% of the sample is held by the ten biggest clonotypes.

The sequence was obtained from a man aged 18-30 years in good health. Some clones in this sample may be carry-over from other donors' samples. Sequenced material: naive CD4+ T cells from PBMCs. The cell subset or site label for this specimen denotes: CD45RA+ positively selected. Recombination connected TRBV7-8 to TRBJ2-3; no D gene is confidently identified. The CDR3 protein is CASSPTDTQYF. In nucleotides, the sequence is TGTGCCAGCAGTCCCACAGATACGCAGTATTTT.